Listed here are 13 T cell receptor beta chains from one sample, sequenced in a study of metastatic and nonmetastatic thyroid tumors. TCRdb re-called the PCR reads through MiXCR. The data contain approximately 44,000 clones, approximately 24% of them singletons. None of the patients had undergone any treatment ahead of thyroid surgery. Sequencing was performed on tumor tissue. These receptors were obtained from a female donor with papillary thyroid cancer or a benign thyroid nodule (not recorded which). Some clones in this sample may be carry-over from other donors' samples.

This clone was recorded only once. V and J are TRBV7-8 and TRBJ1-2, with 7 bases matching TRBD1. The V gene end was trimmed by 5 bases and the J gene end by 1 base; junction bases not matched to a gene: 13. The germline CDR1 and CDR2 sequences are SGHVS and FQNEAQ. This CDR3 contains 17 residues. In DNA form, the CDR3 reads TGTGCCAGCAGCCCGACAGGGCCAGGTGCCTATAACTATGGCTACACCTTC. Protein: CASSPTGPGAYNYGYTF.

At least ten counts were recorded for this clone. This chain uses TRBV6-4 with TRBJ1-2; weak D call: TRBD1 (5 bases). The CDR3 sequence is 13 residues long. From germline, CDR1 is MRHNA and CDR2 SNTAGT. Trimming took off 4 bases at V and 4 bases at J, with 10 bases between the two ends. CDR3: CASSGDGSYGYTF. The CDR3 DNA follows: TGTGCCAGCAGTGGGGACGGCTCCTATGGCTACACCTTC.

V gene TRBV20-1 combines with J gene TRBJ2-3; D is unresolved. V lost 5 bases and J 4 bases, leaving 22 bases between the germline ends. Looked up from germline, CDR1 is DFQATT and CDR2 is SNEGSKA (reference sequence). The CDR3 covers 16 residues. The CDR3: CSAPGRWGFGADTQYF. The CDR3 DNA follows: TGCAGTGCTCCTGGCAGGTGGGGATTTGGGGCAGATACGCAGTATTTT.

This clone showed up just a few times. This chain uses TRBV19 with TRBJ1-1, with 7 bases identical to TRBD1. The CDR3 length is 14 residues. CDR1 is LNHDA, CDR2 SQIVND, per germline (reference sequence). V lost 7 bases and J lost 1; bases outside the gene matches: 6. CDR3 DNA: TGTGCCAGTAATCTACAGGGGACGAACACTGAAGCTTTCTTT. Protein sequence: CASNLQGTNTEAFF.

This clone was counted only a few times. This rearrangement joins TRBV10-3 to TRBJ2-1; 9 bases agree with TRBD2. The trim removed 7 bases at V and 9 bases at J, leaving 1 base unmatched. In germline, CDR1 is ENHRY, CDR2 SYGVKD. The CDR3 loop spans 11 amino acids. The CDR3 reads CAIKAGGEQFF. In nucleotides, the CDR3 is TGTGCCATCAAAGCGGGAGGTGAGCAGTTCTTC.

This clone appeared many times. The chain combines TRBV20-1 with TRBJ1-2, with D unresolved. The V end was cut by 0 bases, the J end by 0 bases, with 11 bases between. This CDR3 has 15 residues. Germline assignment: CDR1 DFQATT and CDR2 SNEGSKA (reference sequence). The CDR3 DNA is TGCAGTGCTAGAGATCTATCCCTTCCTAACTATGGCTACACCTTC. This translates into CSARDLSLPNYGYTF.

This clone came up a few times. This sequence joins TRBV7-3 and TRBJ1-2; D gene ambiguous. Germline V CDR1 and CDR2: SGHTA, FQGTGA. The CDR3 runs 13 residues. Trimming removed 1 base from V and 8 bases from J, with 11 bases in between. The CDR3 sequence: CASSLSTGKGYTF. The CDR3 DNA is TGTGCCAGCAGCTTAAGTACTGGGAAGGGCTACACCTTC.

At least ten counts were recorded for this clone. V usage is TRBV6-2 or TRBV6-3 and J usage is TRBJ2-1; maybe TRBD1 (6 bases). The CDR3 covers 13 residues. The germline CDR1 and CDR2 sequences are MNHEY and SVGEGT. V lost 6 bases and J lost 6, with 12 bases in between. The CDR3 coding sequence is TGTGCCAGCAGCCAACTGGACAGCAATGAGCAGTTCTTC. Its protein is CASSQLDSNEQFF.

The chain is built from TRBV24-1 and TRBJ2-5, with 12 nucleotides matching TRBD1. V was clipped by 5 bases and J by 8 bases; unmatched bases: 11. This CDR3 spans 16 amino acids. From germline, CDR1 is KGHDR and CDR2 SFDVKD. CDR3 protein: CATSAPGQGAVDTQYF. The CDR3 coding sequence is TGTGCCACCAGTGCGCCGGGACAGGGGGCGGTAGATACCCAGTACTTC.

The chain has TRBV28 and TRBJ1-6; tentatively, D is TRBD1 (5 bases). In germline, CDR1 is MDHEN, CDR2 SYDVKM. The V and J ends lost 8 bases and 4 bases respectively, with 15 bases between them. The CDR3 runs to 15 residues. This CDR3 is CASQAGSLYNSPLHF. The DNA of the CDR3 is TGTGCCAGCCAAGCAGGGTCTTTGTATAATTCACCCCTCCACTTT.

This clone showed up many times. The CDR3 region is CASSQGIEAFF. The CDR3 nucleotides read TGTGCCAGCAGCCAGGGTATTGAAGCTTTCTTT. The chain carries TRBV3-1 and TRBJ1-1; unclear D gene. This CDR3 has 11 amino acids. The germline V and J ends were trimmed by 3 bases and 7 bases, with 6 bases remaining between them. CDR1 LGHDT and CDR2 YNNKEL come from the germline V gene (reference sequence).

This clone was seen ten or more times. CDR3 coding DNA: TGTGCCAGCAGCCAAGACAGGTCTAGCGGCACAGATACGCAGTATTTT. Its translation is CASSQDRSSGTDTQYF. This chain uses TRBV4-2 with TRBJ2-3; possibly TRBD2 for D (6 bases). The CDR3 sequence is 16 residues long. Germline V gives CDR1 LGHNA, CDR2 YNFKEQ. The V end lost 0 bases, the J end lost 1 base, and 11 bases lay between the germline ends.

This clone came up a few times. The chain has TRBV11-1 and TRBJ1-2, with TRBD1 identical over 10 bases. Germline values: CDR1 SGHAT, CDR2 FQDESV (reference sequence). The CDR3 contains 16 residues. V trimming: 5 bases; J trimming: 6 bases; junction bases outside the gene matches: 12. The CDR3 DNA reads as TGTGCCAGCAGCGAACGGACAGGGGGGGCGGTGAATGGCTACACCTTC. Its protein is CASSERTGGAVNGYTF.